The source of this T cell receptor beta chain is a study of tumor-infiltrating lymphocytes in primary liver carcinoma. Whole-study context: These patients were men and women whose ages were 30 to 69 years.

Co-extraction yielded RNA and DNA from roughly 20-30 mg of unsorted bulk tissue. As regards this clonotype: The antigen is undetermined. A read error may produce the germline difference seen at one junction end.

Germline CDR1 and CDR2: MNHEY and SVGAGI. The CDR3 is 14 amino acids. The researchers produced TCR beta cDNA from 500 to 550 ng total RNA with a constant-region primer. Three-round nested multiplex PCR performed with slightly modified ARM-PCR produced the TCR beta libraries. Forward primers for TRBV1-TRBV30 and a C-beta reverse primer served the first two PCR rounds, at about 11 cycles each. TCRdb re-analysed the multiplex PCR reads in MiXCR, keeping a single row per CDR3 protein. The repertoire has about 78,000 distinct CDR3 sequences, 60% to 80% of them found once; the top ten carry about 13%. Notes on the study in general: Only about 7-24% of top clones spanned all five tumor regions.

Sequenced: liver tumor tissue from sampling region 4. The subset denotes: tumor region T4, right-lateral pole. This chain connects TRBV6-5 to TRBJ1-2; 7 positions match TRBD1. The source is a woman in her fifties or sixties with primary liver carcinoma and hepatitis B virus infection. The CDR3 DNA follows: TGTGCCAGCAGAGGCGGACAGGCCCTCTATGTCTACACCTTC. This codes for CASRGGQALYVYTF.